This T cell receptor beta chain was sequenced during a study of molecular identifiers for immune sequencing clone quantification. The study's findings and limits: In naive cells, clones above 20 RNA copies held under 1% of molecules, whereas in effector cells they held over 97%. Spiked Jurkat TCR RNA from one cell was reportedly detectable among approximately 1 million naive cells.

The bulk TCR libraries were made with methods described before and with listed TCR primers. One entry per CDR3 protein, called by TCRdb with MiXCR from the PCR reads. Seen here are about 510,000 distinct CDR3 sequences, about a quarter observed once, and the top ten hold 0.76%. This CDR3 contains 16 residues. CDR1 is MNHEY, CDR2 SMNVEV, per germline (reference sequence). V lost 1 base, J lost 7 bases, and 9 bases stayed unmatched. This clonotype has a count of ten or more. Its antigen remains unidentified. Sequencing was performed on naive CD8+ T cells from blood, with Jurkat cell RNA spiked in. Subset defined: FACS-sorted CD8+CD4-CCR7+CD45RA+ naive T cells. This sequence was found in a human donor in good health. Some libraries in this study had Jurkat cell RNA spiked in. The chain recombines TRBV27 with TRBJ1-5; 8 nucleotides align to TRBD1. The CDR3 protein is CASSLYAGQGLQPQHF. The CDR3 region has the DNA TGTGCCAGCAGTTTATACGCTGGACAGGGCCTCCAGCCCCAGCATTTT.